The 24 T cell receptor beta chains presented below share a single source sample, sequenced in a study of monozygotic twins with inflammatory bowel disease. For each CDR3 protein, TCRdb gives one entry from its re-call of the 5' RACE reads, without DNA. The sample shows about 160,000 distinct CDR3 sequences, and 2.4% sits with its ten largest clones. Sequences were obtained from blood. These receptors were taken from a human donor with ulcerative colitis or Crohn's disease, or a healthy co-twin of an affected twin (not recorded which).

V gene TRBV7-2 combines with J gene TRBJ2-1. Germline CDR1 and CDR2: SGHTA and FQGNSA. The CDR3 covers 11 residues. The chain's CDR3 is CASSPSNEQFF. Full variable domain (outside the CDR3, taken from reference TRBV7-2 and TRBJ2-1): GAGVSQSPSNKVTEKGKDVELRCDPISGHTALYWYRQSLGQGLEFLIYFQGNSAPDKSGLPSDRFSAERTGGSVSTLTIQRTQQEDSAVYLCASSPSNEQFFGPGTRLTVL.

This rearrangement joins TRBV20-1 to TRBJ2-5; TCRdb names TRBD1, which stays unverified in the absence of DNA. The germline gives CDR1 DFQATT, CDR2 SNEGSKA (reference sequence). The CDR3 runs to 13 residues. CDR3: CSARQGVEETQYF.

The rearrangement links TRBV7-8 to TRBJ1-1; TCRdb returns TRBD1, unconfirmable since there is no DNA. CDR3 length: 15 residues. CDR1 is SGHVS, CDR2 FQNEAQ, per germline. The CDR3 loop reads CASSFTGVEDTEAFF.

V and J are TRBV11-2 and TRBJ2-6; TCRdb calls TRBD1, which cannot be checked without DNA. The CDR3 is made up of 16 amino acids. CDR1 and CDR2 from the germline V gene are SGHAT and FQNNGV. This chain's CDR3 is CASSPGGSSGANVLTF.

The J gene is TRBJ2-5, the V gene TRBV6-1; TCRdb's D call of TRBD1 is untestable without DNA. The germline V gene encodes CDR1 MNHNS and CDR2 SASEGT. The CDR3 extends over 13 amino acids. The CDR3 sequence is CASSADRQETQYF.

Here the CDR3 reads CASSGTNWINEQFF. The V call is TRBV6-1, the J call TRBJ2-1. The V gene's germline CDR1 is MNHNS and CDR2 SASEGT. CDR3 length equals 14 residues.

The chain is built from TRBV20-1 and TRBJ2-1; lacking DNA, the TRBD1 call made by TCRdb goes unchecked. The V gene's germline CDR1 is DFQATT and CDR2 SNEGSKA (reference sequence). The CDR3 is made up of 14 amino acids. The CDR3 is CSARGGSSYNEQFF.

CDR3 in amino acids: CASSVTSTGEQFF. The chain carries TRBV19 and TRBJ2-1; as DNA is missing, the TRBD2 call by TCRdb cannot be tested. The CDR3 is made up of 13 amino acids. Germline-derived CDR1 and CDR2 are LNHDA and SQIVND (reference sequence).

V and J are TRBV20-1 and TRBJ1-1; checking the TCRdb D call of TRBD1 is not possible without DNA. The CDR3 runs to 13 residues. Looked up from germline, CDR1 is DFQATT and CDR2 is SNEGSKA (reference sequence). The CDR3 sequence is CSAPRQGRTEAFF.

The chain uses TRBV28 and TRBJ2-7; the D gene TCRdb calls, TRBD2, cannot be checked with no DNA. There are 14 residues in the CDR3. Germline V gene data show CDR1 as MDHEN and CDR2 as SYDVKM. This chain's CDR3 is CASRRLAGRHEQYF.

The genes are TRBV12-3 or TRBV12-4 and TRBJ2-2; TCRdb proposes TRBD1, but this gene call is untestable without DNA. The CDR3 contains 17 residues. Here the CDR3 reads CASSLAPGGANTGELFF.

The V and J genes are TRBV5-6 and TRBJ2-3; the D gene TCRdb calls, TRBD2, cannot be checked with no DNA. This CDR3 has 14 residues. In germline, CDR1 is SGHDT, CDR2 YYEEEE. The CDR3 region is CASTGLALTDTQYF.

J is TRBJ2-6 and V is TRBV18; absent DNA, TCRdb's TRBD1 call cannot be checked. Germline CDR1 is KGHSH and CDR2 is LQKENI. The CDR3 is made up of 16 amino acids. This CDR3 is CASSPRGWSGANVLTF. Supplemented by reference TRBV18 and TRBJ2-6, the full variable domain reads NAGVMQNPRHLVRRRGQEARLRCSPMKGHSHVYWYRQLPEEGLKFMVYLQKENIIDESGMPKERFSAEFPKEGPSILRIQQVVRGDSAAYFCASSPRGWSGANVLTFGAGSRLTVL.

CDR3 residues: CASSLGTGQSTDTQYF. V usage is TRBV5-5 and J usage is TRBJ2-3; the TCRdb D gene call, TRBD1, has no DNA to confirm it. Germline CDR1 is SGHKS and CDR2 is YYEKEE (reference sequence). The CDR3 consists of 16 residues.

The chain joins TRBV5-6 to TRBJ1-2. Germline V gene lookup returns CDR1 SGHDT and CDR2 YYEEEE. CDR3 length: 13 amino acids. The CDR3 loop is CASSVAVNYGYTF.

The gene calls are TRBV12-3 or TRBV12-4 and TRBJ1-2; lacking DNA, the TRBD1 call made by TCRdb goes unchecked. The CDR3 spans 18 residues. CDR3: CASSYPYAPTRLSGGYTF.

This chain joins TRBV7-9 and TRBJ2-3; the D call from TCRdb, TRBD1, cannot be confirmed without DNA. This CDR3 is built from 13 residues. Germline CDR1 reads SEHNR; CDR2 reads FQNEAQ (reference sequence). The CDR3 here is CASSSPFRDTQYF.

The rearrangement joins TRBV9 to TRBJ2-7; TCRdb's D call, TRBD1, is unchecked because there is no DNA. CDR3 length: 14 amino acids. Germline values: CDR1 SGDLS, CDR2 YYNGEE. The CDR3 sequence: CASSVGDRSYEQYF. Together with reference TRBV9 and TRBJ2-7, the CDR3 gives the full variable domain: DSGVTQTPKHLITATGQRVTLRCSPRSGDLSVYWYQQSLDQGLQFLIQYYNGEERAKGNILERFSAQQFPDLHSELNLSSLELGDSALYFCASSVGDRSYEQYFGPGTRLTVT.

The chain recombines TRBV7-9 with TRBJ2-7. The CDR3 runs to 12 residues. Germline-derived CDR1 and CDR2 are SEHNR and FQNEAQ (reference sequence). The CDR3 sequence: CASSPLGYEQYF.

The CDR3 here is CASSPRGRGLYNEQFF. This rearrangement joins TRBV27 to TRBJ2-1; TCRdb's assignment of TRBD1 cannot be checked, as there is no DNA. The germline V gene encodes CDR1 MNHEY and CDR2 SMNVEV (reference sequence). There are 16 residues in the CDR3.

V and J are TRBV7-2 and TRBJ2-1; the D call of TRBD1 rests on TCRdb alone, since no DNA is present to check it. The CDR3 is made up of 17 amino acids. Per germline, CDR1 SGHTA and CDR2 FQGNSA. CDR3 region: CASNQGTAGDSYNEQFF.

This CDR3 is CSARNNYNEQFF. This chain joins TRBV20-1 and TRBJ2-1. The CDR3 loop spans 12 amino acids. Germline loops: CDR1 DFQATT, CDR2 SNEGSKA (reference sequence).

V gene TRBV30 combines with J gene TRBJ2-1. CDR1 GTSNPN and CDR2 SVGIG come from the germline V gene (reference sequence). The CDR3 is 12 amino acids. The CDR3 sequence: CAWSGQGYEQFF.

The V and J genes are TRBV9 and TRBJ2-2; TCRdb names TRBD1, which stays unverified in the absence of DNA. The length of the CDR3 is 13 residues. Germline lookup yields CDR1 SGDLS and CDR2 YYNGEE. CDR3 loop: CASSMSPEGELFF.